This is a list of T cell receptor beta chains from one sample in a study. One entry per CDR3 protein results from TCRdb running MiXCR on the 5' RACE reads. The sample records 40,000 to 65,000 distinct CDR3 sequences, 24% being singletons. Specimen: tumor-infiltrating naive CD4+ T cells sorted from the breast tumor. The source of these receptors is a female donor with breast cancer. Each CDR3 is given with its conserved first and last residue. D genes are given only for firm matches. Not all rows give a size; the values are once, few, many and, for expanded clones, a class.

d_gene,abundance,j_gene,v_gene,CDR3aa,CDR3nt
.,few,TRBJ2-7,TRBV5-1,CASSSTNSGSPGPYEQYF,TGCGCCAGCAGCTCAACAAACTCCGGCTCACCCGGCCCCTACGAGCAGTACTTC
.,many,TRBJ1-1,TRBV30,CAWSVRRNTEAFF,TGTGCCTGGAGTGTACGGAGGAACACTGAAGCTTTCTTT
.,few,TRBJ1-4,TRBV7-9,CASSLEAEKLFF,TGTGCCAGCAGCTTAGAAGCCGAAAAACTGTTTTTT
.,once,TRBJ2-3,TRBV4-2,CASSQTPRRQDTQYF,TGTGCCAGCAGCCAAACTCCACGGCGGCAAGATACGCAGTATTTT
.,.,TRBJ2-7,TRBV12-3/TRBV12-4,CASSFRSVREQYF,TGTGCCAGCAGTTTTCGATCGGTGAGGGAGCAGTACTTC
TRBD2,few,TRBJ2-1,TRBV24-1,CATSTSGGNEQFF,TGTGCCACCAGTACTAGCGGGGGCAATGAGCAGTTCTTC
.,many,TRBJ1-5,TRBV5-1,CASSLNDNQPQHF,TGCGCCAGCAGCTTGAACGACAATCAGCCCCAGCATTTT
.,.,TRBJ1-2,TRBV20-1,CSARELGLANYGYTF,TGCAGTGCTAGAGAATTGGGGTTAGCTAACTATGGCTACACCTTC
.,.,TRBJ2-5,TRBV20-1,CSAGGTAQETQYF,TGCAGTGCTGGGGGGACAGCTCAAGAGACCCAGTACTTC
TRBD1,few,TRBJ2-1,TRBV4-2,CASNPTRTGGVEQFF,TGTGCCAGCAACCCGACCCGAACAGGGGGCGTTGAGCAGTTCTTC
.,few,TRBJ1-6,TRBV5-1,CASGRGGRGSDSPLHF,TGCGCCAGCGGAAGGGGGGGCCGAGGGTCGGATTCACCCCTCCACTTT
.,.,TRBJ2-3,TRBV7-2,CASSLAQGGDTQYF,TGTGCCAGCAGCTTAGCGCAGGGTGGCGATACGCAGTATTTT
.,.,TRBJ2-5,TRBV7-6,CASSSGGEETQYF,TGTGCCAGCAGCTCTGGGGGAGAAGAGACCCAGTACTTC
TRBD1,.,TRBJ2-2,TRBV19,CASIGQGTTGELFF,TGTGCCAGTATCGGACAGGGAACCACCGGGGAGCTGTTTTTT
.,few,TRBJ1-5,TRBV6-5,CASSWGSNQPQHF,TGTGCCAGCAGTTGGGGGTCCAATCAGCCCCAGCATTTT
.,.,TRBJ2-3,TRBV30,CAWNRVTDTQYF,TGTGCCTGGAATCGGGTGACAGATACGCAGTATTTT
.,.,TRBJ2-3,TRBV7-9,CASSFGAVTSLGPRSTDTQYF,TGTGCCAGCAGCTTCGGAGCAGTAACTAGCCTTGGACCTCGAAGCACAGATACGCAGTATTTT
TRBD1,.,TRBJ1-5,TRBV5-1,CASSLGGQTNQPQHF,TGCGCCAGCAGCTTGGGGGGACAGACAAATCAGCCCCAGCATTTT
TRBD1,.,TRBJ2-7,TRBV5-1,CANSLGSRDRVYEQYF,TGCGCCAACAGCTTGGGCTCCCGGGACAGGGTCTACGAGCAGTACTTC
.,.,TRBJ1-6,TRBV30,CAWAPAWGSWNSPLHF,TGTGCCTGGGCACCGGCATGGGGATCATGGAATTCACCCCTCCACTTT
TRBD2,many,TRBJ2-3,TRBV20-1,CSARDGRGDTQYF,TGCAGTGCTAGGGACGGGAGGGGGGATACGCAGTATTTT
.,.,TRBJ1-4,TRBV9,CASSVGGTGNEKLFF,TGTGCCAGCAGCGTCGGGGGAACGGGAAATGAAAAACTGTTTTTT
TRBD1,few,TRBJ1-3,TRBV9,CASSLLPGGDSPSGNTIYF,TGTGCCAGCAGCCTCCTCCCCGGGGGGGACAGTCCTTCTGGAAACACCATATATTTT
TRBD1,few,TRBJ2-4,TRBV28,CASRPGGAKNIQYF,TGTGCCAGCAGGCCAGGGGGAGCCAAAAACATTCAGTACTTC
TRBD2,many,TRBJ2-5,TRBV15,CATSRPLAGQETQYF,TGTGCCACCAGCAGACCTCTAGCGGGGCAAGAGACCCAGTACTTC
.,medium-sized,TRBJ1-2,TRBV5-1,CASSPREGGGYTF,TGCGCCAGCAGCCCCCGCGAGGGTGGGGGCTACACCTTC
TRBD1,many,TRBJ1-2,TRBV29-1,CSVEDRTGGYGYTF,TGCAGCGTTGAAGACCGGACAGGGGGCTATGGCTACACCTTC
.,few,TRBJ1-1,TRBV11-3,CASSKKRNTEAFF,TGTGCCAGCAGCAAGAAGCGGAACACTGAAGCTTTCTTT
.,.,TRBJ1-5,TRBV2,CAGTSTVIQPQHF,TGTGCCGGCACATCGACAGTTATTCAGCCCCAGCATTTT
TRBD1,.,TRBJ1-1,TRBV7-8,CASSLTSGGASTEAFF,TGTGCCAGCAGCTTAACGTCAGGGGGCGCAAGCACTGAAGCTTTCTTT
.,few,TRBJ1-4,TRBV5-1,CASCYRAATNEKLFF,TGCGCCAGCTGTTACAGGGCTGCAACTAATGAAAAACTGTTTTTT
TRBD1,few,TRBJ2-7,TRBV7-9,CASSPLKPGQGWEEQYF,TGTGCCAGCAGCCCTCTGAAACCGGGACAGGGGTGGGAAGAGCAGTACTTC
TRBD1,.,TRBJ1-1,TRBV10-2,CASSGQEMNTEAFF,TGCGCCAGCAGCGGACAGGAAATGAACACTGAAGCTTTCTTT
.,.,TRBJ1-1,TRBV29-1,CSVAGGNTEAFF,TGCAGCGTTGCGGGGGGGAACACTGAAGCTTTCTTT
.,many,TRBJ2-7,TRBV5-1,CASSLREGSYYEQYF,TGCGCCAGCAGCCTTCGAGAAGGGTCCTACTACGAGCAGTACTTC
TRBD1,.,TRBJ2-3,TRBV5-1,CASSQWTGAADTQYF,TGCGCCAGCAGCCAATGGACAGGGGCTGCAGATACGCAGTATTTT
TRBD1,many,TRBJ2-7,TRBV6-1,CASSVLPGQGSYEQYF,TGTGCCAGCAGTGTTTTGCCAGGACAGGGCTCCTACGAGCAGTACTTC
TRBD1,.,TRBJ1-3,TRBV6-1,CASSLHSGGSGNTIYF,TGTGCCAGCAGCCTCCACTCAGGGGGCTCTGGAAACACCATATATTTT
.,.,TRBJ2-4,TRBV12-3/TRBV12-4,CASSPFSAGPNIQYF,TGTGCCAGCAGTCCCTTTTCGGCAGGGCCAAACATTCAGTACTTC
TRBD2,few,TRBJ2-2,TRBV5-1,CASRRGLYTGELFF,TGCGCCAGCAGAAGGGGACTATACACCGGGGAGCTGTTTTTT
.,.,TRBJ2-3,TRBV11-1,CASSLFRAERDTQYF,TGTGCCAGCAGCTTATTCAGGGCCGAGAGGGATACGCAGTATTTT
.,once,TRBJ2-1,TRBV15,CATSNDAHNEQFF,TGTGCCACCAGCAACGACGCTCACAATGAGCAGTTCTTC
TRBD2,.,TRBJ2-3,TRBV7-2,CASSPNLRAGVGATDTQYF,TGTGCCAGCAGCCCGAACCTTAGGGCGGGAGTAGGGGCCACAGATACGCAGTATTTT
TRBD1,.,TRBJ2-1,TRBV6-1,CASTPGQGNSSYNEQFF,TGTGCCAGCACGCCGGGACAGGGCAACAGCTCCTACAATGAGCAGTTCTTC
TRBD1,many,TRBJ1-5,TRBV20-1,CSVSNRDRGRKPQHF,TGCAGTGTCAGCAACCGGGACAGGGGGCGTAAGCCCCAGCATTTT
.,few,TRBJ2-3,TRBV5-6,CASSLSALDTQYF,TGTGCCAGCAGCTTGTCCGCATTGGATACGCAGTATTTT
TRBD2,.,TRBJ2-1,TRBV7-9,CASSSGRLAGGSNEQFF,TGTGCCAGCAGCTCCGGCCGACTAGCGGGGGGTAGCAATGAGCAGTTCTTC
.,few,TRBJ1-6,TRBV5-1,CASSPDGGTPLHF,TGCGCCAGCAGCCCGGACGGGGGGACACCCCTCCACTTT
.,many,TRBJ2-7,TRBV15,CATSRVPSGHQYF,TGTGCCACCAGCAGAGTTCCGTCGGGACACCAGTACTTC
.,.,TRBJ2-3,TRBV20-1,CSASRLARGDTQYF,TGCAGTGCTAGCCGCCTCGCTCGAGGCGATACGCAGTATTTT
.,.,TRBJ1-1,TRBV7-2,CASSLGGGQNTEAFF,TGTGCCAGCAGCTTAGGGGGGGGCCAGAACACTGAAGCTTTCTTT
TRBD1,.,TRBJ1-2,TRBV11-2,CASSPDRVHGYTF,TGTGCCAGCAGCCCCGACAGGGTACATGGCTACACCTTC
.,.,TRBJ2-1,TRBV5-1,CASARVGNEQFF,TGCGCCAGCGCCCGGGTGGGGAATGAGCAGTTCTTC
TRBD1,.,TRBJ1-1,TRBV5-6,CASSLTGGPWEAFF,TGTGCCAGCAGCTTGACAGGGGGTCCCTGGGAAGCTTTCTTT
.,.,TRBJ2-2,TRBV10-1,CASNEGGAGKTGELFF,TGCGCCAGCAATGAAGGGGGAGCGGGAAAGACCGGGGAGCTGTTTTTT
TRBD2,.,TRBJ2-4,TRBV5-1,CASSVAGAENIQYF,TGCGCCAGCAGCGTAGCGGGAGCGGAAAACATTCAGTACTTC
TRBD1,few,TRBJ1-1,TRBV6-5,CASSYRDRLTNTEAFF,TGTGCCAGCAGTTACCGGGACAGGCTTACGAACACTGAAGCTTTCTTT
.,few,TRBJ1-1,TRBV5-1,CASSSAQGNEAFF,TGCGCCAGCAGTTCTGCTCAGGGAAACGAAGCTTTCTTT